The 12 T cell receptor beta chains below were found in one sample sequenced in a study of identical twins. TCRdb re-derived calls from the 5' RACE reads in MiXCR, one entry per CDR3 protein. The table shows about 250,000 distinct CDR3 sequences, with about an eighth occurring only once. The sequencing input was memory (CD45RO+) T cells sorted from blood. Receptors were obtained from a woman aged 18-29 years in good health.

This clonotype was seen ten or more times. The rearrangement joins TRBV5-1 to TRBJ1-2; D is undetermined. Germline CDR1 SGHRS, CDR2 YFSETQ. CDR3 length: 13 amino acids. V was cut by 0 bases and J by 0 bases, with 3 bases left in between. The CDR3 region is CASSLAANYGYTF. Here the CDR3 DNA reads TGCGCCAGCAGCTTGGCAGCTAACTATGGCTACACCTTC.

CDR3 nucleotide sequence: TGCAGTGCTCGGGTGGGGGATAATTCACCCCTCCACTTT. Translated: CSARVGDNSPLHF. The chain employs TRBV20-1 and TRBJ1-6, with D perhaps matching TRBD1 (5 bases). V was clipped by 5 bases and J by 5 bases, with 10 bases between them. This CDR3 spans 13 amino acids. Germline loops: CDR1 DFQATT, CDR2 SNEGSKA (reference sequence).

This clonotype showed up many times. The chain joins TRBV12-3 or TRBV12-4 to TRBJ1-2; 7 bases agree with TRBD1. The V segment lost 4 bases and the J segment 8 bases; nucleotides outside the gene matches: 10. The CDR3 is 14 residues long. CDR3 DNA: TGTGCCAGCAGTTCCTCCCGACAGGGTGGAGGCTACACCTTC. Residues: CASSSSRQGGGYTF.

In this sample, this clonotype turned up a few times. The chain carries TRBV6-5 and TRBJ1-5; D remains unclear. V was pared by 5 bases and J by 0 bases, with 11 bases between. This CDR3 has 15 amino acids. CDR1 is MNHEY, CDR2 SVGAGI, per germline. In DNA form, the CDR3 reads TGTGCCAGCAGTCCCTCGAGGATTAGCAATCAGCCCCAGCATTTT. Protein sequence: CASSPSRISNQPQHF.

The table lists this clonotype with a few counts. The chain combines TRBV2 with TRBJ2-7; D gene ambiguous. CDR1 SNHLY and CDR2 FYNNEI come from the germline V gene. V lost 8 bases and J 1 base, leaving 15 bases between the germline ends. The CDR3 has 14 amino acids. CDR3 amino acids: CASGDLYSSYEQYF. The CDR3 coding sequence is TGTGCCAGCGGGGATTTGTATAGTTCCTACGAGCAGTACTTC.

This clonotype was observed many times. The chain's CDR3 is CASSRDGFYQPQHF. CDR3 DNA sequence: TGTGCCAGCAGCAGGGACGGGTTTTATCAGCCCCAGCATTTT. This sequence joins TRBV7-2 and TRBJ1-5; a possible D gene is TRBD1 (5 bases). Germline CDR1 and CDR2: SGHTA and FQGNSA. V lost 5 bases and J 5 bases, leaving 13 bases between the germline ends. This CDR3 has 14 amino acids.

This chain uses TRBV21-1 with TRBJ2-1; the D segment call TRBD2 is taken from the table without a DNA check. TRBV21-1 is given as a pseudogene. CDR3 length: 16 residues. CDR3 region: CASSACSAGVGNELFF. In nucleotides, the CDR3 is TGTGCCAGCAGCGCCTGCTCAGCGGGAGTGGGCAATGAGCTGTTCTTC.

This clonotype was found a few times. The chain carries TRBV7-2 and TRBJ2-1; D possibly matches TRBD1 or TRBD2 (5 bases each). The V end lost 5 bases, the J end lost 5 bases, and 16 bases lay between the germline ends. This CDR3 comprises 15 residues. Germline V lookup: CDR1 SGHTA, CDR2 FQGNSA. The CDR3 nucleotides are TGTGCCAGCAGCCCCCCGAGGGGCTGGAACAATGAGCAGTTCTTC. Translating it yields CASSPPRGWNNEQFF.

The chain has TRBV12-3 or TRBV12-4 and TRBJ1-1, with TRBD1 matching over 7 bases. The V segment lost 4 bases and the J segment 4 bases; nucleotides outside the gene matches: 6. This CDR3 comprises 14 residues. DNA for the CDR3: TGTGCCAGCAGTTGGACAGGTCGAGTCACTGAAGCTTTCTTT. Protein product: CASSWTGRVTEAFF.

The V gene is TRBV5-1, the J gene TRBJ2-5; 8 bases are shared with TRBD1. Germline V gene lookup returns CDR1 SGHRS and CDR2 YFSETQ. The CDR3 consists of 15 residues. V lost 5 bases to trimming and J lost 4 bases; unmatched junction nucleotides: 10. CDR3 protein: CASSWSTGAGETQYF. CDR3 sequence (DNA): TGCGCCAGCAGTTGGTCGACAGGGGCGGGAGAGACCCAGTACTTC.

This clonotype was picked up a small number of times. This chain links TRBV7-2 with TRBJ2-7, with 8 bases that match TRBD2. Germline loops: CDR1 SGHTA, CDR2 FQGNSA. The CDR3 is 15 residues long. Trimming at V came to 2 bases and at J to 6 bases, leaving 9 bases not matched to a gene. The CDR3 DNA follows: TGTGCCAGCAGCTTATTTGGAATAGCGGGAACCGAGCAGTACTTC. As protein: CASSLFGIAGTEQYF.

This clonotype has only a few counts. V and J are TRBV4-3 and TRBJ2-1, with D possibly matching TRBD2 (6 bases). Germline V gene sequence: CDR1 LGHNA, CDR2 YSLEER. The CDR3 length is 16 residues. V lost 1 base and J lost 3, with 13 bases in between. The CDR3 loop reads CASSQGGGVLYNEQFF. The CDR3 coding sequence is TGCGCCAGCAGCCAAGGAGGCGGGGTTCTCTACAATGAGCAGTTCTTC.